One sample yielded the 12 T cell receptor beta chains listed below, sequenced in a study of T cell responses to AZD1222 COVID-19 vaccine. The data were produced by immunoSEQ multiplex PCR, yet TCRdb's version contains in-frame clones alone and is incomplete. Of about 100,000 clones in the sample, over 80% were seen once. Sequencing used peripheral blood, obtained on day 0 of AZD1222 vaccination. The receptors come from an adult in good health.

The chain carries TRBV4-1 and TRBJ1-2, with D hard to call. The CDR3 runs 13 residues. V dropped 3 bases and J dropped 3 bases, with 8 bases sitting between them. Germline V gene data show CDR1 as MGHRA and CDR2 as YSYEKL. In nucleotides, the CDR3 is TGCGCCAGCAGCCAGGAGACGGACTATGGCTACACCTTC. The encoded protein is CASSQETDYGYTF.

As for this clone: Within the sample, other DNA sequences also encode this same CDR3. The V gene is TRBV5-1, the J gene TRBJ1-5; D is perhaps TRBD1 (6 bases). CDR3 size: 14 residues. Deletions cut 5 bases from V and 7 bases from J, with 16 bases between. CDR1 is SGHRS and CDR2 is YFSETQ in the germline V gene. CDR3 protein: CASSSQGLDQPQHF. CDR3 nucleotides: TGCGCCAGCAGTTCTCAGGGGTTGGACCAGCCCCAGCATTTT.

The J gene is TRBJ1-4, the V gene TRBV11-2, with D possibly being TRBD1 (6 bases). Germline CDR1 and CDR2: SGHAT and FQNNGV. This CDR3 has 14 amino acids. Trimming pared 5 bases from V and 2 bases from J, leaving 9 bases between. CDR3 residues: CASSQGSTNEKLFF. CDR3 sequence (DNA): TGTGCCAGCAGCCAGGGGTCCACTAATGAAAAACTGTTTTTT.

This clone was found a few times. The chain combines TRBV30 with TRBJ1-1; D possibly corresponds to TRBD1 (5 bases). This CDR3 is built from 15 residues. Trimming left V 5 bases short and J 4 bases short, with 20 bases between. Germline CDR1 reads GTSNPN; CDR2 reads SVGIG (reference sequence). The CDR3, as DNA: TGTGCCTGGGCCCTCCCTCAAAGGGGTCGCACTGAAGCTTTCTTT. Amino acids: CAWALPQRGRTEAFF.

This sequence joins TRBV6-4 and TRBJ2-2; a weak D match, TRBD1 (6 bases). Germline assignment: CDR1 MRHNA and CDR2 SNTAGT. V lost 10 bases and J lost 0, with 18 bases in between. This CDR3 comprises 16 residues. CDR3 DNA sequence: TGTGCCAACGATGCGGACAGCCCTTCGAACACCGGGGAGCTGTTTTTT. Translated, it gives CANDADSPSNTGELFF.

V gene TRBV5-1 combines with J gene TRBJ2-3; D is uncertain. CDR1 SGHRS and CDR2 YFSETQ come from the germline V gene. The CDR3 contains 15 residues. Deletions cut 4 bases from V and 0 bases from J, with 12 bases between. The CDR3 nucleotides read TGCGCCAGCAGCCGAGGTGGCCCAAGCACAGATACGCAGTATTTT. This translates into CASSRGGPSTDTQYF. Drawing the rest from reference TRBV5-1 and TRBJ2-3, the complete variable domain is KAGVTQTPRYLIKTRGQQVTLSCSPISGHRSVSWYQQTPGQGLQFLFEYFSETQRNKGNFPGRFSGRQFSNSRSEMNVSTLELGDSALYLCASSRGGPSTDTQYFGPGTRLTVL.

The V and J genes are TRBV19 and TRBJ2-7, with D possibly being TRBD1 or TRBD2 (5 bases each). V lost 5 bases, J lost 3 bases, and 14 bases lay in between. Per the germline V gene, CDR1 is LNHDA and CDR2 is SQIVND (reference sequence). The CDR3 loop spans 14 amino acids. The CDR3 reads CASSSPRDRYEQYF. CDR3 DNA: TGTGCCAGTAGTTCCCCCCGGGACCGCTACGAGCAGTACTTC.

The chain joins TRBV9 to TRBJ1-1, with a tentative D call TRBD1 (6 bases). Germline CDR1 is SGDLS and CDR2 is YYNGEE. The CDR3 consists of 22 residues. V lost 4 bases, J lost 1 base, and 35 bases lay in between. The CDR3 spells CASSPLGRWRGTTFQGNTEAFF. The DNA for the CDR3 is TGTGCCAGCAGCCCACTAGGGAGGTGGAGGGGGACCACCTTTCAAGGGAACACTGAAGCTTTCTTT.

This sequence joins TRBV5-8 and TRBJ2-3; the match to TRBD2 covers 9 bases. Germline CDR1 SGHTS, CDR2 YDEGEE. CDR3 length: 17 amino acids. The J segment lost 2 bases and the V segment lost 0 bases, leaving 7 bases of the junction unmatched. The DNA for the CDR3 is TGTGCCAGCAGCTTGGCTAGCGGGGCAAGATTCACAGATACGCAGTATTTT. Its protein product is CASSLASGARFTDTQYF. Combining the CDR3 with reference TRBV5-8 and TRBJ2-3 gives the whole variable domain EAGVTQSPTHLIKTRGQQATLRCSPISGHTSVYWYQQALGLGLQFLLWYDEGEERNRGNFPPRFSGRQFPNYSSELNVNALELEDSALYLCASSLASGARFTDTQYFGPGTRLTVL.

The CDR3: CASLQGINTEAFF. CDR3 nucleotide sequence: TGTGCCAGCCTACAGGGTATAAACACTGAAGCTTTCTTT. The genes are TRBV18 and TRBJ1-1; TRBD1 might be the D (6 bases). CDR3 length: 13 residues. The germline CDR1 and CDR2 sequences are KGHSH and LQKENI. Trimming removed 8 bases from V and 2 bases from J, with 12 bases in between.

The chain employs TRBV7-6 and TRBJ2-2, with unresolved D. There are 16 residues in the CDR3. The V and J ends lost 6 bases and 0 bases respectively, with 14 bases between them. CDR1 and CDR2 from the germline V gene are SGHVS and FNYEAQ. CDR3 nucleotides: TGTGCCAGCAGTTCCTCGACAAGCCCGAACACCGGGGAGCTGTTTTTT. The encoded protein is CASSSSTSPNTGELFF.

CDR3 sequence: CASSPRGQGFNYGYTF. In nucleotides, the CDR3 is TGTGCCAGCAGTCCCCGCGGACAGGGTTTTAACTATGGCTACACCTTC. The chain is built from TRBV28 and TRBJ1-2; TRBD1 aligns across 8 bases. Trimming at V came to 5 bases and at J to 1 base, leaving 9 bases not matched to a gene. Germline V gene data show CDR1 as MDHEN and CDR2 as SYDVKM. The CDR3 contains 16 residues.